The 11 T cell receptor beta chains below were found in one sample sequenced in a study of blood T cell repertoires in COVID-19. Here immunoSEQ multiplex PCR was the method, and the copy in TCRdb shows in-frame clones only, minus some. Of 110,000 to 150,000 clones listed, roughly 77% were seen once; the top ten hold less than 4.5%. The specimen was peripheral blood. These receptors all stem from a man aged 60 to 75 with acute or convalescent COVID-19.

V and J are TRBV7-2 and TRBJ2-5; 9 nucleotides align to TRBD1. Germline V gene lookup returns CDR1 SGHTA and CDR2 FQGNSA. V was pared by 5 bases and J by 5 bases, with 3 bases of the junction left unmatched. The CDR3 length is 13 residues. The CDR3 nucleotides are TGTGCCAGCAGCCGAGACAGGGGGGAGACCCAGTACTTC. Amino acids: CASSRDRGETQYF.

This clone was detected only a few times. The junction departs from the called germline gene at one end, perhaps through a read error. As DNA, the CDR3 is TGTGCCAGCCGTGAGTTGGCTAGCGGGAGTTACGAGCAGTACTTC. Translated, it gives CASRELASGSYEQYF. This chain links TRBV2 with TRBJ2-7; TRBD2 matches 10 bases. The length of the CDR3 is 15 residues. Germline V gives CDR1 SNHLY, CDR2 FYNNEI.

In its sample, this clone was seen a few times. The chain carries TRBV2 and TRBJ1-2; 8 positions agree with TRBD1. V shed 2 bases, J shed 4 bases, and the junction held 6 bases outside the gene matches. This CDR3 contains 15 residues. Germline V CDR1 and CDR2: SNHLY, FYNNEI. CDR3 region: CASSEYQGAVYGYTF. In DNA, the CDR3 is TGTGCCAGCAGTGAATATCAGGGGGCGGTCTATGGCTACACCTTC. The full variable domain, completed using reference TRBV2 and TRBJ1-2, is EPEVTQTPSHQVTQMGQEVILRCVPISNHLYFYWYRQILGQKVEFLVSFYNNEISEKSEIFDDQFSVERPDGSNFTLKIRSTKLEDSAMYFCASSEYQGAVYGYTFGSGTRLTVV.

This sequence joins TRBV6-5 and TRBJ2-6; 8 nucleotides agree with TRBD1. V was clipped by 6 bases and J by 4 bases; unmatched bases: 5. In germline, CDR1 is MNHEY, CDR2 SVGAGI. The length of the CDR3 is 15 residues. The CDR3 coding sequence is TGTGCCAGCAGATCGACAGGGGTCGGGGCCAACGTCCTGACTTTC. This gives the protein CASRSTGVGANVLTF.

V usage is TRBV12-3 or TRBV12-4 and J usage is TRBJ1-6; tentative D call: TRBD1 (5 bases). V was pared by 5 bases and J by 8 bases, with 10 bases between. The CDR3 loop spans 13 amino acids. The CDR3 here is CASSPVGHSPLHF. For the CDR3, the DNA is TGTGCCAGCAGTCCCGTGGGGCATTCACCCCTCCACTTT.

V usage is TRBV5-5 and J usage is TRBJ2-7, with D possibly TRBD1 on 6 matching bases. Per the germline V gene, CDR1 is SGHKS and CDR2 is YYEKEE (reference sequence). V lost 4 bases and J lost 3, with 17 bases in between. The length of the CDR3 is 15 residues. The CDR3 DNA is TGTGCCAGCAGCACAAGACAGGATTCGTTCTACGAGCAGTACTTC. Residues: CASSTRQDSFYEQYF. Filled out from reference TRBV5-5 and TRBJ2-7, the complete variable domain reads DAGVTQSPTHLIKTRGQQVTLRCSPISGHKSVSWYQQVLGQGPQFIFQYYEKEERGRGNFPDRFSARQFPNYSSELNVNALLLGDSALYLCASSTRQDSFYEQYFGPGTRLTVT.

V is TRBV5-1 and J is TRBJ2-1; TRBD2 matches 7 bases. V dropped 1 base and J dropped 6; count of bases not matched to a gene: 4. The CDR3 length is 14 residues. Germline values: CDR1 SGHRS, CDR2 YFSETQ. The DNA of the CDR3 is TGCGCCAGCAGCTTGTTGTGGGAGGGCAATGAGCAGTTCTTC. This encodes CASSLLWEGNEQFF.

The V gene is TRBV3-1 (or the pseudogene TRBV3-2), the J gene TRBJ2-7; D call uncertain. Germline V gene data show CDR1 as LGHDT and CDR2 as YNNKEL (reference sequence). This CDR3 has 13 amino acids. Trimming shortened V by 5 bases and J by 1 base, and 9 bases separated the two germline ends. The CDR3 nucleotides are TGTGCCAGCAGCACCCGACAATCCTACGAGCAGTACTTC. The encoded protein is CASSTRQSYEQYF.

This chain links TRBV10-3 with TRBJ2-3; 10 bases are a match to TRBD2. J gave up 6 bases and V 5 bases, and 8 bases lay outside the gene matches. The CDR3 length is 15 residues. Per germline, CDR1 ENHRY and CDR2 SYGVKD. CDR3: CAISPAGGPSDTQYF. CDR3 nucleotides: TGTGCCATCAGTCCAGCGGGAGGGCCCTCGGATACGCAGTATTTT.

This chain uses TRBV6-6 with TRBJ2-1, with D tentatively TRBD2 (6 bases). Between the trimmed V and J ends, which lost 6 bases and 7 bases, there was a span of 13 bases. The CDR3 totals 13 residues. Germline V lookup: CDR1 MNHNY, CDR2 SVGAGI (reference sequence). The CDR3 nucleotides are TGTGCCAGCAGAGCCCAACTAGCAAATGAGCAGTTCTTC. It specifies CASRAQLANEQFF.

CDR3: CASSTGGAGADTQYF. As DNA, the CDR3 is TGTGCCAGCAGTACAGGGGGCGCGGGGGCAGATACGCAGTATTTT. The chain links TRBV28 to TRBJ2-3; TRBD1 matches at 9 bases. Germline V CDR1 and CDR2: MDHEN, SYDVKM. The V gene end was trimmed by 5 bases and the J gene end by 4 bases; junction bases not matched to a gene: 7. The CDR3 totals 15 residues.